This TCR beta chain emerged from a study of shared clonotypes between healthy human individuals. Findings and caveats of the study: Across subsets, estimated richness was generally greater for naive than for memory populations. Among donors, sharing of clonotypes was expected to be affected by sequencing depth. Since donors were few, the genetic and exposure-history diversity represented was limited.

As for this clone: Its antigen is as yet unknown.

V was pared by 5 bases and J by 2 bases, with 16 bases between. Germline V lookup: CDR1 MDHEN, CDR2 SYDVKM. CDR3 size: 15 residues. Some clones are missing from TCRdb's copy, which holds only in-frame ones; the method was immunoSEQ multiplex PCR. The sample records some 980,000 clones, less than 85% being singletons. This rearrangement joins TRBV28 to TRBJ2-7; D perhaps matches TRBD1 (6 bases). The TCR sequence derives from a man younger than 35 in good health. The sequenced sample consisted of memory CD4+ T cells sorted from blood. The sample's subset: CD45RA-negative fraction. This chain's CDR3 is CASSPLVQGTYEQYF. The CDR3 nucleotides are TGTGCCAGCAGTCCCTTGGTACAGGGAACCTACGAGCAGTACTTC.